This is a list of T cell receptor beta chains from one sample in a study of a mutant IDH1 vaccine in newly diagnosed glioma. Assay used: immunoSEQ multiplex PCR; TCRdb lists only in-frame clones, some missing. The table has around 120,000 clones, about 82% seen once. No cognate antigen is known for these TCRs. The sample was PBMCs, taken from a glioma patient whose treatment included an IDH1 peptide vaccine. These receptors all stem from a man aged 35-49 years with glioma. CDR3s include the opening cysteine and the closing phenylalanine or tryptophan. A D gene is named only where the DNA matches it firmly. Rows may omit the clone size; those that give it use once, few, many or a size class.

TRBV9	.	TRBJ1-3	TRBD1	CASSVEGQGTNTIYF	TGTGCCAGCAGCGTAGAGGGACAGGGAACGAACACCATATATTTT
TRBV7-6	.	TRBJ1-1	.	CASSLYGTRDTEAFF	TGTGCCAGCAGCTTATACGGGACGAGGGACACTGAAGCTTTCTTT
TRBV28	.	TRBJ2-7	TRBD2	CASSDGTSGEQYF	TGTGCCAGCAGTGACGGGACTAGCGGGGAGCAGTACTTC
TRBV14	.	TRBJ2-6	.	CASSIWGDPARANVLTF	TGTGCCAGCAGCATCTGGGGGGATCCCGCCAGGGCCAACGTCCTGACTTTC
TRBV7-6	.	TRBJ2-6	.	CASSPIVGAGGSSGANVLTF	TGTGCCAGCAGCCCAATAGTAGGGGCTGGGGGGAGCTCTGGGGCCAACGTCCTGACTTTC
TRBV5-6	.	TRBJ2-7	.	CASSLGARTYEQYF	TGTGCCAGCAGCTTGGGTGCCAGAACCTACGAGCAGTACTTC
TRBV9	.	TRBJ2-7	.	CASSIDNYEQYF	TGTGCCAGCAGCATCGATAACTACGAGCAGTACTTC
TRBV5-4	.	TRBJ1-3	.	CASSLDRAIGNTIYF	TGTGCCAGCAGCTTGGACAGAGCAATTGGAAACACCATATATTTT
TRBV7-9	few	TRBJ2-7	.	CASSQFTPLNEQYF	TGTGCCAGCAGTCAGTTTACCCCGTTGAACGAGCAGTACTTC
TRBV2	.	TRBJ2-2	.	CASIAGQGAGELFF	TGTGCCAGCATAGCGGGACAGGGCGCCGGGGAGCTGTTTTTT
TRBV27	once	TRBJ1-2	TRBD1	CASRRPGTGDGYTF	TGTGCCAGCAGACGTCCCGGGACAGGGGATGGCTACACCTTC
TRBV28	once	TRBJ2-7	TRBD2	CASSPLGTSGRPSYEQYF	TGTGCCAGCAGTCCTCTAGGGACTAGCGGGAGGCCCTCCTACGAGCAGTACTTC
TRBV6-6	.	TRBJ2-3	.	CASSYSSKGADTQYF	TGTGCCAGCAGTTACTCGTCGAAAGGGGCAGATACGCAGTATTTT
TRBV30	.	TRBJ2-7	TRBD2	CAWKPTRGGFGHEQYF	TGTGCCTGGAAACCGACCCGGGGAGGGTTCGGCCACGAGCAGTACTTC
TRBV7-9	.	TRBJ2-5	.	CASSLGPSTQETQYF	TGTGCCAGCAGCTTAGGTCCGTCAACCCAAGAGACCCAGTACTTC
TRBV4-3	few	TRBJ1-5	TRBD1	CASSQIWDSNQPQHF	TGCGCCAGCAGCCAGATATGGGACAGTAATCAGCCCCAGCATTTT
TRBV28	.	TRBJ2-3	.	CASSPDLGGSVTDTQYF	TGTGCCAGCAGTCCAGACTTAGGGGGATCGGTCACAGATACGCAGTATTTT
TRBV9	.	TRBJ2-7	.	CASSVTGQVYEQYF	TGTGCCAGCAGCGTAACGGGACAAGTTTACGAGCAGTACTTC
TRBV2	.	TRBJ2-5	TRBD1	CASRTGMLQETQYF	TGTGCCAGCAGGACAGGGATGTTACAAGAGACCCAGTACTTC
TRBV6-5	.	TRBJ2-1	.	CASSRVGVYNEQFF	TGTGCCAGCAGTAGGGTGGGGGTCTACAATGAGCAGTTCTTC